The 26 T cell receptor beta chains presented below share a single source sample, sequenced in a study of metastatic and nonmetastatic thyroid tumors. Patients had received no treatment of any kind before thyroid surgery. TCRdb used MiXCR to call clones anew from the PCR reads. Of about 70,000 clones detected, less than 20% appear once; the ten largest clones hold about 13%. Sample: blood. The origin of the receptors is a female donor with papillary thyroid cancer or a benign thyroid nodule (not recorded which). Some clones in this sample may be carry-over from other donors' samples.

This clone has at least ten counts. The V call is TRBV27, the J call TRBJ2-2; 7 nucleotides line up with TRBD1. The CDR3 has 15 amino acids. V was clipped by 5 bases and J by 4 bases; unmatched bases: 7. The germline V gene encodes CDR1 MNHEY and CDR2 SMNVEV (reference sequence). The chain's CDR3 is CASSTTGAGTGELFF. CDR3 DNA: TGTGCCAGCAGTACTACAGGGGCTGGCACCGGGGAGCTGTTTTTT.

This clone was detected many times. The CDR3 bases are TGTGCCAGTAGTATTCAAGACAGGGCCGCTTTCTTT. Translated: CASSIQDRAAFF. The gene calls are TRBV19 and TRBJ1-1; 7 bases agree with TRBD1. The J segment lost 11 bases and the V segment lost 3 bases, leaving 6 bases of the junction unmatched. Germline V CDR1 and CDR2: LNHDA, SQIVND (reference sequence). CDR3 length: 12 amino acids.

Ten or more counts support this clone. The V and J genes are TRBV2 and TRBJ1-5; D gene ambiguous. CDR1 and CDR2 (germline): SNHLY, FYNNEI. The CDR3 runs 12 residues. Trimming removed 6 bases from V and 4 bases from J, with 7 bases in between. The CDR3 loop is CASRTLNQPQHF. CDR3 DNA: TGTGCCAGCAGGACCCTAAATCAGCCCCAGCATTTT. Full variable domain (remainder filled in from reference TRBV2 and TRBJ1-5): EPEVTQTPSHQVTQMGQEVILRCVPISNHLYFYWYRQILGQKVEFLVSFYNNEISEKSEIFDDQFSVERPDGSNFTLKIRSTKLEDSAMYFCASRTLNQPQHFGDGTRLSIL.

This clone showed up many times. The V call is TRBV28, the J call TRBJ2-1; the match to TRBD1 covers 9 bases. With 6 bases clipped from V and 6 bases from J, the junction kept 21 bases outside the gene matches. Germline lookup yields CDR1 MDHEN and CDR2 SYDVKM. CDR3 length equals 19 residues. The CDR3 DNA follows: TGTGCCAGCAGAGTTCGGGTAACATTGTGGGGACAGGGCGGCAATGAGCAGTTCTTC. It is translated as CASRVRVTLWGQGGNEQFF.

In this sample, this clone turned up once. The chain recombines TRBV11-1 with TRBJ1-1; D remains unclear. CDR3 length: 14 residues. Germline V gene sequence: CDR1 SGHAT, CDR2 FQDESV (reference sequence). V gave up 2 bases and J gave up 3 bases, with 10 bases separating them. Written as DNA, the CDR3 is TGTGCCAGCAGCTTAACCTTAACGGACACTGAAGCTTTCTTT. The encoded protein is CASSLTLTDTEAFF.

This clone appeared a single time. V and J are TRBV20-1 and TRBJ2-3; D is perhaps TRBD2 (6 bases). There are 16 residues in the CDR3. V was shortened by 0 bases and J by 0 bases, with 13 bases between the two germline ends. Looked up from germline, CDR1 is DFQATT and CDR2 is SNEGSKA (reference sequence). The CDR3 DNA is TGCAGTGCTAGAGATCTTATCGCGGGAAGCACAGATACGCAGTATTTT. Protein product: CSARDLIAGSTDTQYF.

This clone was seen a handful of times. The chain couples TRBV19 to TRBJ1-1, with unresolved D. Trimming removed 6 bases at V and 7 bases at J, with 9 bases between. This CDR3 is 11 amino acids long. CDR1 is LNHDA and CDR2 is SQIVND in the germline V gene (reference sequence). The CDR3 sequence: CASSYGIEAFF. The CDR3 DNA follows: TGTGCCAGTAGCTACGGGATTGAAGCTTTCTTT.

Notes on this clone: Other DNA sequences in this sample translate to the same CDR3. The chain joins TRBV6-1 to TRBJ2-1, with 8 bases aligning to TRBD2. Trimming cost V 2 bases and J 1 base; bases outside gene matches: 1. Germline V gene data show CDR1 as MNHNS and CDR2 as SASEGT. This CDR3 is 15 amino acids long. CDR3 amino acids: CASSETSGSYNEQFF. CDR3 nucleotides: TGTGCCAGCAGTGAAACTAGCGGATCCTACAATGAGCAGTTCTTC.

This clone appeared a single time. This may stem from a read error, because a much larger clone lies one nucleotide away. This rearrangement joins TRBV9 to TRBJ2-1; D may be TRBD2 (5 bases). Between the trimmed V and J ends, which lost 3 bases and 1 base, there was a span of 14 bases. This CDR3 has 16 residues. CDR1 is SGDLS and CDR2 is YYNGEE in the germline V gene. This CDR3 is CASSGRARGSYNEQFF. DNA of the CDR3: TGTGCCAGCAGCGGGAGAGCGCGAGGGTCCTACAATGAGCAGTTCTTC. The full variable domain, completed using reference TRBV9 and TRBJ2-1, is DSGVTQTPKHLITATGQRVTLRCSPRSGDLSVYWYQQSLDQGLQFLIQYYNGEERAKGNILERFSAQQFPDLHSELNLSSLELGDSALYFCASSGRARGSYNEQFFGPGTRLTVL.

This clone was found many times. J is TRBJ2-7 and V is TRBV6-1; no clear D. The CDR3 length is 13 residues. Germline V gene sequence: CDR1 MNHNS, CDR2 SASEGT. The ends were cut back, 5 bases at V and 1 base at J, with 9 bases in the middle. As DNA, the CDR3 is TGTGCCAGCAGTTTGCTAGGATCCTACGAGCAGTACTTC. Translated: CASSLLGSYEQYF.

Concerning this clone: One junction end disagrees with the germline gene, perhaps due to a read error. V is TRBV30 and J is TRBJ1-1, with no clear D. The CDR3 length is 16 residues. The germline V gene encodes CDR1 GTSNPN and CDR2 SVGIG (reference sequence). The CDR3 spells CAWSVLRRLLGTEASF. CDR3 DNA sequence: TGTGCCTGGAGTGTACTCAGGAGATTGCTGGGCACTGAAGCTTCCTTT.

This clone has only a few counts. Possible read error: a much larger clone is one base away. This chain joins TRBV29-1 and TRBJ2-7; 7 bases are shared with TRBD1. Germline trimming cut 6 bases from V and 5 bases from J; bases unmatched to any gene: 4. From germline, CDR1 is SQVTM and CDR2 ANQGSEA. This CDR3 contains 11 residues. CDR3 amino acids: CSVYRGDEQYF. CDR3 nucleotides: TGCAGCGTATACAGGGGAGACGAGCAGTACTTC.

The table lists this clone with many counts. J is TRBJ1-1 and V is TRBV5-5; D remains ambiguous. The CDR3 is made up of 13 amino acids. Germline lookup yields CDR1 SGHKS and CDR2 YYEKEE (reference sequence). V dropped 4 bases and J dropped 1 base, with 8 bases sitting between them. The CDR3 coding sequence is TGTGCCAGCAGCCGCGCGGAGAACACTGAAGCTTTCTTT. Its translation is CASSRAENTEAFF.

This clone was detected ten times or more. The chain employs TRBV7-2 and TRBJ2-3; 9 bases are a match to TRBD2. CDR3 length: 15 amino acids. The V segment lost 1 base and the J segment 6 bases; nucleotides outside the gene matches: 5. Germline CDR1 reads SGHTA; CDR2 reads FQGNSA. CDR3 amino acids: CASSLGAGGSDTQYF. CDR3 bases: TGTGCCAGCAGCTTAGGAGCGGGAGGTTCGGATACGCAGTATTTT.

The chain recombines TRBV2 with TRBJ2-5, with 10 bases that match TRBD2. Germline V gives CDR1 SNHLY, CDR2 FYNNEI. Losses at the gene ends were 3 bases for V and 5 bases for J; bases not matched to a gene: 3. The CDR3 runs to 14 residues. This CDR3 reads CASSDLAGAETQYF. DNA for the CDR3: TGTGCCAGCAGTGACCTAGCGGGGGCGGAGACCCAGTACTTC.

This clone was observed a few times. The CDR3 protein is CASSTLNVGTSGSSTQYF. CDR3 bases: TGTGCCAGCAGTACCCTCAACGTGGGGACTAGCGGATCCAGCACGCAGTATTTT. The chain joins TRBV6-5 to TRBJ2-3; TRBD2 matches 11 bases. CDR1 is MNHEY and CDR2 is SVGAGI in the germline V gene. Trimming took 5 bases from V and 9 from J; bases not matched to a gene: 19. The CDR3 runs 18 residues.

This clone appeared a few times. The V and J genes are TRBV24-1 and TRBJ2-1, with D tentatively TRBD1 or TRBD2 (5 bases each). The CDR3 is 12 amino acids. CDR1 and CDR2 from the germline V gene are KGHDR and SFDVKD. The CDR3 nucleotides read TGTGTCAATGGCAGGTCTGGGGGTGAGCAGTTCTTC. The encoded protein is CVNGRSGGEQFF.

The CDR3 DNA reads TGTGCCAGCAGCTCCTGGACAGACAGCACAGATACGCAGTATTTT. This gives the protein CASSSWTDSTDTQYF. The rearrangement joins TRBV7-6 to TRBJ2-3, with D perhaps TRBD1 (6 bases). V lost 4 bases and J lost 0, with 11 bases in between. The CDR3 consists of 15 residues. Germline CDR1 reads SGHVS; CDR2 reads FNYEAQ.

This chain uses TRBV7-8 with TRBJ2-7; 8 bases agree with TRBD2. CDR3 length: 15 residues. Germline CDR1 is SGHVS and CDR2 is FQNEAQ. V shed 3 bases, J shed 1 base, and the junction held 5 bases outside the gene matches. CDR3 protein: CASSFNGRVSYEQYF. CDR3 in DNA: TGTGCCAGCAGCTTCAACGGGAGGGTTTCCTACGAGCAGTACTTC.

This clone has a count of ten or more. This rearrangement joins TRBV9 to TRBJ2-1; 11 positions match TRBD2. Looked up from germline, CDR1 is SGDLS and CDR2 is YYNGEE. Germline trimming cut 7 bases from V and 7 bases from J; bases unmatched to any gene: 10. The CDR3 loop spans 15 amino acids. CDR3 in DNA: TGTGCCAGCTCAACTAGCGGGAGTGAAGGGAATGAGCAGTTCTTC. Amino acids: CASSTSGSEGNEQFF.

There are many counts of this clone. V usage is TRBV11-2 and J usage is TRBJ2-7; D is unresolved. There are 12 residues in the CDR3. V was clipped by 6 bases and J by 3 bases, with 9 bases between them. Germline V CDR1 and CDR2: SGHAT, FQNNGV. CDR3 DNA sequence: TGTGCCAGCAGTCCCCAGGACTACGAGCAGTACTTC. This encodes CASSPQDYEQYF.

This clone was detected many times. J is TRBJ2-1 and V is TRBV10-3; TRBD1 matches 7 bases. This CDR3 is 13 amino acids long. Germline lookup yields CDR1 ENHRY and CDR2 SYGVKD. Unmatched junction bases numbered 4, after V lost 2 bases and J lost 9 bases. The CDR3 sequence is CAISEDRAFEQFF. In DNA, the CDR3 is TGTGCCATCAGTGAGGACAGGGCCTTTGAGCAGTTCTTC.

The sample holds many counts of this clone. This sequence joins TRBV6-1 and TRBJ2-7; 7 nucleotides line up with TRBD2. The CDR3 contains 16 residues. From germline, CDR1 is MNHNS and CDR2 SASEGT. Trimming removed 0 bases from V and 0 bases from J; junction bases left unmatched: 5. CDR3 region: CASSEAGRGSSYEQYF. CDR3 bases: TGTGCCAGCAGTGAAGCGGGGCGCGGGAGCTCCTACGAGCAGTACTTC.

This clone has at least ten counts. The rearrangement joins TRBV4-2 to TRBJ1-1; D gene unclear. Germline V gives CDR1 LGHNA, CDR2 YNFKEQ. Trimming took off 3 bases at V and 1 base at J, with 12 bases between the two ends. This CDR3 is built from 15 residues. The CDR3 DNA reads as TGTGCCAGCAGCCAGCAGATAGGCGGGAACACTGAAGCTTTCTTT. Encoded protein: CASSQQIGGNTEAFF.

This clone has ten or more counts. V gene TRBV11-1 combines with J gene TRBJ2-7, with D tentatively TRBD2 (7 bases). The CDR3 is 18 residues long. Trimming stripped 5 bases from V and 5 bases from J, with 28 bases between. In germline, CDR1 is SGHAT, CDR2 FQDESV (reference sequence). Written as DNA, the CDR3 is TGTGCCAGCAGCCGACGAGGGGGGGTCGGGGGAGCGACACACGAGCAGTACTTC. Residues: CASSRRGGVGGATHEQYF.

This clone was observed a single time. V usage is TRBV19 and J usage is TRBJ2-7; 8 bases fit TRBD2. V lost 6 bases and J lost 3; bases outside the gene matches: 16. In germline, CDR1 is LNHDA, CDR2 SQIVND (reference sequence). CDR3 size: 17 residues. The chain's CDR3 is CASRRVNPGGTSYEQYF. The CDR3, as DNA: TGTGCCAGTAGACGAGTGAACCCGGGAGGGACCAGCTACGAGCAGTACTTC.